Each of the 9 T cell receptor beta chains below was sequenced from the same sample in a study of blood T cell repertoires in COVID-19. TCRdb's table, derived via immunoSEQ multiplex PCR, lists solely in-frame clones and lacks some. The sample shows over 250,000 clones, 90% of them seen only once. Sequenced material: PBMCs or T cells enriched from blood (not recorded which). These receptors all stem from a man in his 60s who had recovered from COVID-19.

The gene calls are TRBV6-5 and TRBJ2-2, with D perhaps TRBD2 (6 bases). The germline V and J ends were trimmed by 6 bases and 1 base, with 12 bases remaining between them. The CDR3 extends over 15 amino acids. Germline V gene data show CDR1 as MNHEY and CDR2 as SVGAGI. The CDR3 is CASSYSSGNTGELFF. CDR3 DNA: TGTGCCAGCAGCTACAGTAGCGGGAACACCGGGGAGCTGTTTTTT.

V usage is TRBV9 and J usage is TRBJ1-3; D gene ambiguous. Trimming took off 4 bases at V and 0 bases at J, with 14 bases between the two ends. CDR1 is SGDLS and CDR2 is YYNGEE in the germline V gene. The CDR3 extends over 16 amino acids. The CDR3 loop is CASSPRHVNSGNTIYF. In nucleotides, the CDR3 is TGTGCCAGCAGCCCCCGACACGTTAACTCTGGAAACACCATATATTTT.

The V call is TRBV5-1, the J call TRBJ1-1; D is unresolved. The CDR3 loop spans 14 amino acids. With 0 bases removed from V and 2 bases from J, the gap between germline ends came to 8 bases. Germline lookup yields CDR1 SGHRS and CDR2 YFSETQ. The CDR3 sequence: CASSLGPQNTEAFF. The CDR3 DNA reads as TGCGCCAGCAGCTTGGGGCCGCAAAACACTGAAGCTTTCTTT.

The chain couples TRBV5-1 to TRBJ2-7; TRBD1 is a possible D gene (5 bases). Trimming removed 0 bases from V and 4 bases from J, with 14 bases in between. CDR3 length: 15 residues. The germline V gene encodes CDR1 SGHRS and CDR2 YFSETQ. For the CDR3, the DNA is TGCGCCAGCAGCTTGGCAGGGCCCGGGCAGTACGAGCAGTACTTC. Amino acid sequence: CASSLAGPGQYEQYF.

The V gene is TRBV9, the J gene TRBJ2-1; unclear D gene. V was cut by 0 bases and J by 0 bases, with 7 bases left in between. The CDR3 spans 15 residues. Germline values: CDR1 SGDLS, CDR2 YYNGEE. CDR3 region: CASSVGPDSYNEQFF. The DNA of the CDR3 is TGTGCCAGCAGCGTAGGCCCAGACTCCTACAATGAGCAGTTCTTC.

In nucleotides, the CDR3 is TGTGCCACCAGTGATCCACCCAGGGGGGAGCAGTTCTTC. Encoded protein: CATSDPPRGEQFF. This sequence joins TRBV24-1 and TRBJ2-1; 7 nucleotides match TRBD1. The CDR3 consists of 13 residues. Germline assignment: CDR1 KGHDR and CDR2 SFDVKD. V lost 3 bases, J lost 10 bases, and 5 bases stayed unmatched.

This sequence joins TRBV19 and TRBJ2-5; 15 bases agree with TRBD2. The CDR3 covers 18 residues. The J segment lost 5 bases and the V segment lost 5 bases, leaving 12 bases of the junction unmatched. Germline V gene sequence: CDR1 LNHDA, CDR2 SQIVND (reference sequence). The CDR3 nucleotides are TGTGCCAGTAGTGGTAGGACTAGCGGGAGGGGGGGAGTGGAGACCCAGTACTTC. Residues: CASSGRTSGRGGVETQYF.

The J gene is TRBJ2-7, the V gene TRBV11-2, with D perhaps TRBD1 (6 bases). CDR1 and CDR2 from the germline V gene are SGHAT and FQNNGV. CDR3 length: 15 residues. The ends were cut back, 6 bases at V and 7 bases at J, with 22 bases in the middle. The CDR3 bases are TGTGCCAGCAGTACCGACAGGTACCAGTTTTGGGAGCAGTACTTC. Amino acid sequence: CASSTDRYQFWEQYF.

This clone is a singleton in its sample. The rearrangement uses TRBV2 and TRBJ1-3, with D perhaps TRBD1 (5 bases). V dropped 2 bases and J dropped 9 bases, with 14 bases sitting between them. The germline CDR1 and CDR2 sequences are SNHLY and FYNNEI. This CDR3 is built from 14 residues. The CDR3 DNA sequence: TGTGCCAGCAGTGAATTAGAGCGCGGGGGCACCATATATTTT. Translating gives CASSELERGGTIYF.